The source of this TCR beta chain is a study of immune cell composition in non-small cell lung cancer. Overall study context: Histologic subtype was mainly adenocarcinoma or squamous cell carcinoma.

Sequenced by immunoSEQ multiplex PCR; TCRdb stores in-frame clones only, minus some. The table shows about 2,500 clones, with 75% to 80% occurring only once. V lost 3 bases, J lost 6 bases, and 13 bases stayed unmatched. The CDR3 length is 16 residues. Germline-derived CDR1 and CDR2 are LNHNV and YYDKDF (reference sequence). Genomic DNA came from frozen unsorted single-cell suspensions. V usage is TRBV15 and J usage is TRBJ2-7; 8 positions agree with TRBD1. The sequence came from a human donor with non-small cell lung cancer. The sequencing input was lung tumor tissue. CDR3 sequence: CATSRFGGQGAGEQYF. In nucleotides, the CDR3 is TGTGCCACCAGCAGGTTCGGCGGTCAGGGGGCAGGCGAGCAGTACTTC.